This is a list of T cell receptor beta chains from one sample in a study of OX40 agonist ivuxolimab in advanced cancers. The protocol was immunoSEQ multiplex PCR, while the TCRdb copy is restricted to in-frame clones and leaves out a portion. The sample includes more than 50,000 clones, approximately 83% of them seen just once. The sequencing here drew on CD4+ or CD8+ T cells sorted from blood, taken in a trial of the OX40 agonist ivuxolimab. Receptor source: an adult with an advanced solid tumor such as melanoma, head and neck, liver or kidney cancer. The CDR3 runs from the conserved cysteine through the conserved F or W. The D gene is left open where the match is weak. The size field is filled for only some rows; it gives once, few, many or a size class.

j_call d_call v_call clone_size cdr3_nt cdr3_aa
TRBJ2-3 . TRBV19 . TGTGCCAGTACCTCAGGTTGGGCGGGGAGTTTCGATACGCAGTATTTT CASTSGWAGSFDTQYF
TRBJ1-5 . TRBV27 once TGTGCCAGCAGGACAGCGAATCAGCCCCAGCATTTT CASRTANQPQHF
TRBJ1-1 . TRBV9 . TGTGCCAGCAGCGTGTCTCAGGGAAACTTGATTGAAGCTTTCTTT CASSVSQGNLIEAFF
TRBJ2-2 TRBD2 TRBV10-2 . TGCGCCAGCAGGGGGACTAGCGGGGGGGCCGGTGTAGACGGGGAGCTGTTTTTT CASRGTSGGAGVDGELFF
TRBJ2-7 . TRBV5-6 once TGTGCCAGCATGCACTGGGGGGGGCTCTACGAGCAGTACTTC CASMHWGGLYEQYF
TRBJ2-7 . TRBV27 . TGTGCCAGCAGTCCCCGGGACACCTCCTACGAGCAGTACTTC CASSPRDTSYEQYF
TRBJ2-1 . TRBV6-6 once TGTGCCAGCAGCCCTATTATGGCTGGCTACTACAATGAGCAGTTCTTC CASSPIMAGYYNEQFF
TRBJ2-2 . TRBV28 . TGTGCCAGCATGTCCCCCCAGATTGGGGCGAACTCGAACACCGGGGAGCTGTTTTTT CASMSPQIGANSNTGELFF
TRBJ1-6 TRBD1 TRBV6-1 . TGTGCCAGCAGTGAAACACAGGGGAGTTCACCCCTCCACTTT CASSETQGSSPLHF
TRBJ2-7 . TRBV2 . TGTGCCAGCAGCGGCGTTTTAGAACCCTACGAGCAGTACTTC CASSGVLEPYEQYF
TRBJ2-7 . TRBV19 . TGTGCCAGTAGTATAGCTTATACGGACGAACCCTACGAGCAGTACTTC CASSIAYTDEPYEQYF
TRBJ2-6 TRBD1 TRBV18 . TGTGCCAGCTCACCGAACAGGGGAGCCGGGGCCAACGTCCTGACTTTC CASSPNRGAGANVLTF
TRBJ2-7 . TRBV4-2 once TGTGCCAGCAGCCAAGTGTTCCGGAGCTCCTACGAGCAGTACTTC CASSQVFRSSYEQYF
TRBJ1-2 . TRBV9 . TGTGCCAGCAGCGTAGCTTGGGCCGGAGGGGCCGGTGGCTACACCTTC CASSVAWAGGAGGYTF
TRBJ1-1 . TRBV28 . TGTGCCAGCACACAATGGGGGAACACTGAAGCTTTCTTT CASTQWGNTEAFF
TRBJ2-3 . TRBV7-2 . TGTGCCAGCAGCTTATTGGCGGGAAGAAAAGATACGCAGTATTTT CASSLLAGRKDTQYF
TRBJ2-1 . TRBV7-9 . TGTGCCAGCAGCTTAGGGCCTTCGGGGTCCTACAATGAGCAGTTCTTC CASSLGPSGSYNEQFF
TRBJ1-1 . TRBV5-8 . TGTGCCAGCAGCTTGTTTGAAGGTGCTTTCTTT CASSLFEGAFF
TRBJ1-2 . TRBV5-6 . TGTGCCAGCAGCCCCGGGACGTATGGCTACACCTTC CASSPGTYGYTF
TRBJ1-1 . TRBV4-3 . TGCGCCAGCAGCCAAGGGTTCCTGAGACAGAACACTGAAGCTTTCTTT CASSQGFLRQNTEAFF
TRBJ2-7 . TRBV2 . TGTGCCAGCTTGGCCGGGACGGGCGAGCAGTACTTC CASLAGTGEQYF
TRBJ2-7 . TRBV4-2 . TGTGCCAGCAGCCAAGCGCCCGTAGGGGGAGATAGCTCCTACGAGCAGTACTTC CASSQAPVGGDSSYEQYF
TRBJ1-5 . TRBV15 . TGTGCCACCAGCAGAGATTGGATGGCGGATCAGCCCCAGCATTTT CATSRDWMADQPQHF
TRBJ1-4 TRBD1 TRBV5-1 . TGCGCCAGCAGCCTTTACAGGGGAACTAATGAAAAACTGTTTTTT CASSLYRGTNEKLFF
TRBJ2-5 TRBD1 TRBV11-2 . TGTGCCAGCAGCTTAGTTAACTCGGACAGGGGGCAAGAGACCCAGTACTTC CASSLVNSDRGQETQYF
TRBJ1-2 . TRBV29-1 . TGCAGCGTTAGAGGGACTCTTGATGGCTACACCTTC CSVRGTLDGYTF
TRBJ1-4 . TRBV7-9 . TGTGCCAGCAGCTTATCGCTACAGAGTAATGAAAAACTGTTTTTT CASSLSLQSNEKLFF
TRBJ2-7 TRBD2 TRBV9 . TGTGCCAGCGGACGGGGGGATGCCTACGAGCAGTACTTC CASGRGDAYEQYF